Below are 9 T cell receptor beta chains sequenced from a single sample in a study of tumor-infiltrating lymphocytes in primary liver carcinoma. TCR beta cDNA was made from around 520 ng total RNA with a constant-region primer. Slightly modified ARM-PCR served as the procedure for the TCR beta libraries. These libraries came from three rounds of nested multiplex PCR. A C-beta reverse primer and TRBV1-TRBV30 forward primers served in each of the first two PCR rounds, at ten to eleven cycles apiece. TCRdb redid the calling of the multiplex PCR reads with MiXCR, one entry per CDR3 protein. There are about 310,000 distinct CDR3 sequences in the sample; about 50% occur only once, and 17% lies in the top ten. Blood RNA originated from unsorted whole blood, with germline DNA additionally extracted. Sequences were obtained from peripheral blood. All receptors derive from a woman in her twenties or thirties with primary liver carcinoma and hepatitis B virus infection.

The rearrangement uses TRBV20-1 and TRBJ1-6; D ambiguous. V shed 3 bases and J shed 7 bases, with 13 bases lying between them. This CDR3 contains 14 residues. CDR1 is DFQATT, CDR2 SNEGSKA, per germline (reference sequence). In DNA, the CDR3 is TGCAGTGCTAGCGGTGGACGGCCAAATTCACCCCTCCACTTT. Its translation: CSASGGRPNSPLHF.

CDR3 loop: CSVGGTYVGEQFF. The DNA of the CDR3 is TGCAGCGTTGGGGGGACCTACGTCGGGGAGCAGTTCTTC. The gene calls are TRBV29-1 and TRBJ2-1; TRBD1 or TRBD2 may be the D gene (5 bases each). Trimming left V 4 bases short and J 10 bases short, with 17 bases between. CDR3 size: 13 residues. CDR1 and CDR2 from the germline V gene are SQVTM and ANQGSEA.

A word on this clonotype: This may come from a read error, since a much larger clone is one base off. The V and J genes are TRBV30 and TRBJ2-3, with 8 bases that match TRBD2. Germline V gives CDR1 GTSNPN, CDR2 SVGIG (reference sequence). The CDR3 covers 17 residues. The CDR3 loop reads CDWRSFPSGLGVDTQYF. In DNA form, the CDR3 reads TGTGACTGGCGCAGCTTCCCCTCGGGACTAGGAGTAGATACGCAGTATTTT. The full variable domain, its missing parts supplied by reference TRBV30 and TRBJ2-3, is SQTIHQWPATLVQPVGSPLSLECTVEGTSNPNLYWYRQAAGRGLQLLFYSVGIGQISSEVPQNLSASRPQDRQFILSSKKLLLSDSGFYLCDWRSFPSGLGVDTQYFGPGTRLTVL.

Points on this clonotype: Its ends do not fully match the called genes, so a read error is possible. The rearrangement uses TRBV28 and TRBJ2-3; no firm D call. CDR3 length equals 13 residues. CDR1 is MDHEN and CDR2 is SYDVKM in the germline V gene. As DNA, the CDR3 is TGTGCCAGCTGTTTAAGGTGGGCAGATACGCAGTATTTT. Translation: CASCLRWADTQYF. The variable domain in full, completed from reference TRBV28 and TRBJ2-3, reads DVKVTQSSRYLVKRTGEKVFLECVQDMDHENMFWYRQDPGLGLRLIYFSYDVKMKEKGDIPEGYSVSREKKERFSLILESASTNQTSMYLCASCLRWADTQYFGPGTRLTVL.

Comment on this clonotype: A junction end diverges from the germline sequence, so it may reflect a read error. The chain joins TRBV11-1 to TRBJ2-3; tentative D call: TRBD1 (5 bases). Germline V gene data show CDR1 as SGHAT and CDR2 as FQDESV (reference sequence). The CDR3 sequence is 17 residues long. The CDR3 sequence: CTSSLLGGARATDTQYF. CDR3 DNA: TGTACCAGCAGCCTCCTTGGTGGGGCACGTGCCACAGATACGCAGTATTTT. The full variable domain, completed using reference TRBV11-1 and TRBJ2-3, is EAEVAQSPRYKITEKSQAVAFWCDPISGHATLYWYRQILGQGPELLVQFQDESVVDDSQLPKDRFSAERLKGVDSTLKIQPAELGDSAMYLCTSSLLGGARATDTQYFGPGTRLTVL.

As to this clonotype: Relative to the germline gene, one junction end is altered; a read error may explain this. The rearrangement uses TRBV11-3 and TRBJ2-7, with D perhaps being TRBD1 or TRBD2 (7 bases each). Germline values: CDR1 SGHNT, CDR2 YENEEA. The CDR3 has 17 amino acids. CDR3 DNA: TGTGCCAGCAGCTTAGCCACCATAGGGAGGGGGCACAACGAGCGGTACTTC. Translated, it gives CASSLATIGRGHNERYF.

Concerning this clonotype itself: At one of its ends the junction is not consistent with the germline gene, which may arise from a read error. The chain employs TRBV11-2 and TRBJ2-5; D call uncertain. The CDR3 contains 14 residues. CDR1 is SGHAT, CDR2 FQNNGV, per germline. This CDR3 is CASSLLVDQDTQYF. CDR3 DNA: TGTGCCAGCAGCTTACTAGTAGACCAAGATACCCAGTACTTC.

The CDR3 DNA is TGTGCCACCGGTGGGGCGGTTCAAGAGACCCAGTACTTC. This sequence encodes CATGGAVQETQYF. The genes are TRBV6-6 and TRBJ2-5, with a weak D call TRBD1 (5 bases). In germline, CDR1 is MNHNY, CDR2 SVGAGI (reference sequence). The CDR3 totals 13 residues. Trimming shortened V by 10 bases and J by 2 bases, and 14 bases separated the two germline ends.

Notes on this clonotype: This may be a read error, as it is one base from a much larger clone. This chain uses TRBV11-1 with TRBJ2-7; D may be TRBD2 (5 bases). The CDR3 totals 11 residues. The V gene's germline CDR1 is SGHAT and CDR2 FQDESV (reference sequence). CDR3 loop: CVSGLDYEQYF. The CDR3 nucleotides read TGTGTCAGCGGCTTGGACTACGAGCAGTACTTC.